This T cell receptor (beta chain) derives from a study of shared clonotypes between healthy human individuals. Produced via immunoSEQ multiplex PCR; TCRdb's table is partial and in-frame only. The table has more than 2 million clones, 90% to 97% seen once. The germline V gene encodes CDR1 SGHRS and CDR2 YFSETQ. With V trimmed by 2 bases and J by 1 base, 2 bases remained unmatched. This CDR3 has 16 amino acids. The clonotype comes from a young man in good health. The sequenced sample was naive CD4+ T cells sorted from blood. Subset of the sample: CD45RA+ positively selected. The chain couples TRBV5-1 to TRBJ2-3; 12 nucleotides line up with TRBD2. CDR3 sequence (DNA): TGCGCCAGCAGCTTAGCTAGCGGGGGGGGCACAGATACGCAGTATTTT. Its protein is CASSLASGGGTDTQYF.